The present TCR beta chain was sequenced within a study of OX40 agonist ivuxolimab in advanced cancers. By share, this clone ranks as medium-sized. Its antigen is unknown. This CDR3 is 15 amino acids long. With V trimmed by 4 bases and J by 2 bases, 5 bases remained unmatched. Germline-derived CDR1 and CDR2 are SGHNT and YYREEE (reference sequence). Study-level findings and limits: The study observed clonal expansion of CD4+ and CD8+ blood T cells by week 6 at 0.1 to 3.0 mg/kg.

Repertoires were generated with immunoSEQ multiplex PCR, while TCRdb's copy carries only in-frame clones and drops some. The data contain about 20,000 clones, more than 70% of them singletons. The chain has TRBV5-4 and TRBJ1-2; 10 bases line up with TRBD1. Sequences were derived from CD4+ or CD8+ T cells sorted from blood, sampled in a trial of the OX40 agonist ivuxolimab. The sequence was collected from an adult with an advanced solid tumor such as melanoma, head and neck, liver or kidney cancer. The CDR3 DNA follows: TGTGCCAGCAGCCTCAGGGGACAGGGGAACTATGGCTACACCTTC. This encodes CASSLRGQGNYGYTF.